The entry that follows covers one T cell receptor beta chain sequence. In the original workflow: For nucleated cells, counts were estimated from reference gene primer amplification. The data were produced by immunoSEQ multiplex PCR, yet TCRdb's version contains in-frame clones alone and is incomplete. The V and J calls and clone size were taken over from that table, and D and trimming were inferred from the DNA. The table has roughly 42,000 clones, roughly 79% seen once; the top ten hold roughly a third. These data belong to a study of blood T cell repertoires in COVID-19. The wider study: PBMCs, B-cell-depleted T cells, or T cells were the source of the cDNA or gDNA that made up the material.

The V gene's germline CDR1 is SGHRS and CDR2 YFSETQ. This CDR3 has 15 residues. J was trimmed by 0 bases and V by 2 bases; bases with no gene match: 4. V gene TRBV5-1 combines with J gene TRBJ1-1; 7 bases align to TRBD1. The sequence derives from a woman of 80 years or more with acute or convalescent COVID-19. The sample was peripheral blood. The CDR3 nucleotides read TGCGCCAGCAGCTTCCAGACAGGGATGAACACTGAAGCTTTCTTT. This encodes CASSFQTGMNTEAFF.